This T cell receptor beta chain stems from a study of blood T cells in healthy people across ages. A J-beta primer mix and a sample-barcoded 5' primer were used in a second PCR of about 6 to 12 cycles. TCRdb itself ran the 5' RACE reads through MiXCR, one entry per CDR3 protein. The sample records around 1.7 million distinct CDR3 sequences, roughly 27% being singletons. Trimming shortened V by 4 bases and J by 1 base, and 10 bases separated the two germline ends. CDR3 length: 14 residues. Staff drew ten milliliters of peripheral blood from each donor. The source is a woman in her twenties or thirties in good health. Material for sequencing was blood. The genes are TRBV12-3 or TRBV12-4 and TRBJ1-1; D unclear. CDR3 nucleotide sequence: TGTGCCAGCAGTTCTCCGGCGTGGAACACTGAAGCTTTCTTT. Translation gives CASSSPAWNTEAFF.